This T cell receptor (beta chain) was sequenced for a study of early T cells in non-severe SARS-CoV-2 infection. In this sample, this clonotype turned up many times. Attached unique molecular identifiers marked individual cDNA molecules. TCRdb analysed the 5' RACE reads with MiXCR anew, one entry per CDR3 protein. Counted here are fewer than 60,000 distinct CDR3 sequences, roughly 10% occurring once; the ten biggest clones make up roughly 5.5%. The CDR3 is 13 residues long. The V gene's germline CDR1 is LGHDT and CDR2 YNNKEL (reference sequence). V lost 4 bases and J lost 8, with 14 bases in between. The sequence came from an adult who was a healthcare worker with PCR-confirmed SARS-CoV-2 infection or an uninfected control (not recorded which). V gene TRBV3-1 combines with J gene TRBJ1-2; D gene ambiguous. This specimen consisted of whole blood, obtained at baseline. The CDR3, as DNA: TGTGCCAGCAGCCTACCGTCTTCTCAGGGCTACACCTTC. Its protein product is CASSLPSSQGYTF.